This is a list of T cell receptor beta chains from one sample in a study of shared clonotypes between healthy human individuals. Measured with immunoSEQ multiplex PCR; TCRdb has only the in-frame clones, and not every one. The sample lists roughly 2,500,000 clones, over 85% occurring once. The sequenced sample was naive CD4+ T cells from PBMCs. The source of these receptors is a man aged 18 to 29 in good health. Some clones in this sample may be carry-over from other donors' samples. Each CDR3 is given with its conserved first and last residue. D genes are given only for firm matches. Clone size is shown for a subset of rows, as once, few, many or a class of expanded clone.

j_gene	abundance	v_gene	d_gene	CDR3aa	CDR3nt
TRBJ2-7	.	TRBV6-1	TRBD2	CASSEAGTSYEQYF	TGTGCCAGCAGTGAAGCAGGGACTAGCTACGAGCAGTACTTC
TRBJ1-1	.	TRBV9	.	CASSVLSETEAFF	TGTGCCAGCAGCGTACTCTCGGAGACTGAAGCTTTCTTT
TRBJ2-5	.	TRBV18	.	CASSTPGGHHFRETQYF	TGTGCCAGCTCAACACCTGGGGGCCATCATTTTCGGGAGACCCAGTACTTC
TRBJ2-7	once	TRBV18	.	CASSPPSLVQQYF	TGTGCCAGCTCACCACCTTCCCTAGTTCAACAGTACTTC
TRBJ2-1	once	TRBV5-1	TRBD2	CASGLAGDNEQFF	TGCGCCAGCGGACTAGCGGGAGACAATGAGCAGTTCTTC
TRBJ2-3	.	TRBV18	TRBD2	CASSPGLAGGTDTQYF	TGTGCCAGCTCACCCGGACTAGCGGGTGGCACAGATACGCAGTATTTT
TRBJ2-7	.	TRBV2	TRBD1	CASRTGTGNYEQYF	TGTGCCAGCAGGACCGGGACAGGTAACTACGAGCAGTACTTC
TRBJ2-1	.	TRBV19	.	CASKPSGAGESEQFF	TGTGCCAGCAAGCCCTCGGGGGCGGGAGAGAGTGAGCAGTTCTTC
TRBJ2-3	once	TRBV19	.	CASRSETGRTDTQYF	TGTGCCAGTAGATCGGAGACAGGGAGGACAGATACGCAGTATTTT
TRBJ2-7	.	TRBV5-1	TRBD1	CASSTWTGERYEQYF	TGCGCCAGCAGCACCTGGACAGGGGAGAGGTACGAGCAGTACTTC
TRBJ1-2	.	TRBV13	.	CASARTGGYGYTF	TGTGCCAGCGCCCGTACTGGGGGCTATGGCTACACCTTC
TRBJ1-5	.	TRBV19	.	CASSIDGGNQPQHF	TGTGCCAGTAGTATAGATGGGGGCAATCAGCCCCAGCATTTT
TRBJ1-5	.	TRBV28	.	CASRGGTSNQPQHF	TGTGCCAGCAGGGGCGGGACTTCGAATCAGCCCCAGCATTTT
TRBJ2-1	.	TRBV4-2	.	CASSQDRSSISYNEQFF	TGTGCCAGCAGCCAAGATCGAAGCTCGATCTCCTACAATGAGCAGTTCTTC
TRBJ2-7	once	TRBV10-3	.	CAISDWHASPYEQYF	TGTGCCATCAGTGACTGGCATGCCTCTCCCTACGAGCAGTACTTC
TRBJ2-1	.	TRBV7-6	.	CASSALGGVVGEQFF	TGTGCCAGCAGCGCCCTGGGGGGAGTTGTAGGTGAGCAGTTCTTC
TRBJ1-1	few	TRBV28	TRBD1	CASRTGGTEAFF	TGTGCCAGCAGGACAGGGGGCACTGAAGCTTTCTTT
TRBJ2-5	.	TRBV5-5	.	CASSPGPQETQYF	TGTGCCAGCAGCCCGGGGCCGCAAGAGACCCAGTACTTC
TRBJ2-7	.	TRBV28	TRBD1	CASRGGPNYEQYF	TGTGCCAGCAGAGGGGGCCCCAACTACGAGCAGTACTTC
TRBJ1-5	.	TRBV28	.	CASRSGSQPQHF	TGTGCCAGCAGATCAGGGAGTCAGCCCCAGCATTTT
TRBJ1-1	few	TRBV10-3	.	CAISESGSAITEAFF	TGTGCCATCAGTGAGTCGGGATCCGCCATTACTGAAGCTTTCTTT
TRBJ1-2	.	TRBV29-1	TRBD1	CSVEPQTPGQGGYDGYTF	TGCAGCGTGGAGCCCCAAACACCGGGACAGGGAGGGTACGATGGCTACACCTTT